The 17 T cell receptor beta chains presented below share a single source sample, sequenced in a study of STAT5B mutations in CD4+ large granular lymphocyte leukemia. The protocol was immunoSEQ multiplex PCR, while the TCRdb copy is restricted to in-frame clones and leaves out a portion. The sample has 22,000 or so clones, 82% seen once. Sequences were obtained from CD4+ T cells from blood buffy coats. The receptor set was obtained from a human donor in good health.

This chain connects TRBV7-2 to TRBJ1-5; the D is unclear. Trimming cost V 2 bases and J 7 bases, with 6 bases left between them. This CDR3 has 12 amino acids. CDR1 is SGHTA and CDR2 is FQGNSA in the germline V gene. The CDR3 region is CASSLWEQPQHF. In DNA, the CDR3 is TGTGCCAGCAGCTTATGGGAACAGCCCCAGCATTTT.

V gene TRBV28 combines with J gene TRBJ1-2, with 8 bases that match TRBD1. The trim removed 5 bases at V and 6 bases at J, leaving 14 bases unmatched. This CDR3 has 16 amino acids. Germline V gene data show CDR1 as MDHEN and CDR2 as SYDVKM. DNA for the CDR3: TGTGCCAGCAGTCAGACCTCCCGGACAGGGTCCCATGGCTACACCTTC. Its protein is CASSQTSRTGSHGYTF.

The chain combines TRBV5-6 with TRBJ2-5, with TRBD2 matching over 9 bases. Per germline, CDR1 SGHDT and CDR2 YYEEEE. This CDR3 has 18 amino acids. The junction had 12 bases not matched to a gene; V was cut back by 0 bases and J by 3 bases. CDR3 nucleotides: TGTGCCAGCAGCTTGGGCGGACGAGCGGGGGGACCAAAAGAGACCCAGTACTTC. Protein sequence: CASSLGGRAGGPKETQYF.

V usage is TRBV7-6 and J usage is TRBJ1-2; 7 positions agree with TRBD1. Per the germline V gene, CDR1 is SGHVS and CDR2 is FNYEAQ. V was clipped by 5 bases and J by 5 bases; unmatched bases: 8. The length of the CDR3 is 14 residues. The CDR3 spells CASSTRQGRYGYTF. CDR3 DNA sequence: TGTGCCAGCAGCACACGACAGGGCCGGTATGGCTACACCTTC.

This chain links TRBV5-1 with TRBJ2-7; D is perhaps TRBD1 (5 bases). Trimming took 4 bases from V and 6 from J, leaving 11 bases between them. This CDR3 comprises 12 residues. Per germline, CDR1 SGHRS and CDR2 YFSETQ. For the CDR3, the DNA is TGCGCCAGCAGCCCACTTAGGGGCGAGCAGTACTTC. It codes for CASSPLRGEQYF.

This CDR3 reads CASSFYSAAPWFF. In DNA, the CDR3 is TGTGCCAGCAGCTTTTATAGCGCCGCCCCCTGGTTCTTC. The rearrangement uses TRBV5-4 and TRBJ2-1; possible D gene TRBD2, 5 bases. The CDR3 extends over 13 amino acids. CDR1 and CDR2 from the germline V gene are SGHNT and YYREEE (reference sequence). Trimming pared 2 bases from V and 15 bases from J, leaving 18 bases between.

V and J are TRBV29-1 and TRBJ2-3; TRBD1 might be the D (5 bases). The V gene's germline CDR1 is SQVTM and CDR2 ANQGSEA. V was trimmed by 8 bases and J by 0 bases, leaving 12 bases between them. CDR3 length: 13 amino acids. The DNA for the CDR3 is TGCAGCATCCTCAAGGGGAGCACAGATACGCAGTATTTT. It is translated as CSILKGSTDTQYF.

The V and J genes are TRBV9 and TRBJ2-3; no reliable D call. CDR1 is SGDLS, CDR2 YYNGEE, per germline. Trimming shortened V by 4 bases and J by 8 bases, and 8 bases separated the two germline ends. The length of the CDR3 is 11 residues. CDR3 bases: TGTGCCAGCAGCTCCCCGGTTACGCAGTATTTT. Its translation is CASSSPVTQYF.

The chain combines TRBV4-3 with TRBJ1-1; D unresolved. This CDR3 region has 14 residues. Trimming took 1 base from V and 1 from J, leaving 7 bases between them. CDR1 is LGHNA and CDR2 is YSLEER in the germline V gene. The CDR3 loop reads CASSQAAGNTEAFF. The CDR3 DNA reads TGCGCCAGCAGCCAAGCGGCGGGGAACACTGAAGCTTTCTTT.

The V call is TRBV30, the J call TRBJ1-3, with no clear D. V lost 0 bases, J lost 0 bases, and 9 bases lay in between. Germline CDR1 is GTSNPN and CDR2 is SVGIG (reference sequence). The CDR3 sequence is 15 residues long. The CDR3 coding sequence is TGTGCCTGGAGTGTAGGCGTACTCTCTGGAAACACCATATATTTT. Its protein is CAWSVGVLSGNTIYF.

The chain carries TRBV4-3 and TRBJ2-5; maybe TRBD1 (6 bases). Germline lookup yields CDR1 LGHNA and CDR2 YSLEER. This CDR3 contains 15 residues. Trimming took 3 bases from V and 1 from J, leaving 12 bases between them. CDR3 residues: CASSQNRDTQETQYF. The CDR3 bases are TGCGCCAGCAGCCAGAACCGGGACACCCAAGAGACCCAGTACTTC.

The V and J genes are TRBV7-9 and TRBJ1-3; D possibly corresponds to TRBD1 (6 bases). V lost 3 bases and J lost 5, with 14 bases in between. The germline V gene has CDR1 SEHNR and CDR2 FQNEAQ (reference sequence). The CDR3 length is 15 residues. The CDR3 region is CASSFPGDGRNTIYF. The DNA for the CDR3 is TGTGCCAGCAGCTTCCCAGGGGATGGTAGAAACACCATATATTTT.

V gene TRBV4-1 combines with J gene TRBJ2-7; TRBD2 might be the D (5 bases). Germline V CDR1 and CDR2: MGHRA, YSYEKL. V was cut by 3 bases and J by 3 bases, with 12 bases left in between. The CDR3 loop spans 14 amino acids. The chain's CDR3 is CASSQGTGLYEQYF. CDR3 bases: TGCGCCAGCAGCCAGGGCACTGGACTCTACGAGCAGTACTTC.

The chain links TRBV5-5 to TRBJ2-5; D unclear. The CDR3 is 13 amino acids. Germline CDR1 reads SGHKS; CDR2 reads YYEKEE (reference sequence). Trimming removed 0 bases at V and 5 bases at J, with 8 bases between. Written as DNA, the CDR3 is TGTGCCAGCAGCTTGGATGGGTGGGAGACCCAGTACTTC. Residues: CASSLDGWETQYF.

The chain combines TRBV4-2 with TRBJ2-7; TRBD2 matches at 7 bases. This CDR3 region has 14 residues. Per germline, CDR1 LGHNA and CDR2 YNFKEQ. With V trimmed by 4 bases and J by 4 bases, 7 bases remained unmatched. The CDR3 loop is CASSPREEAYEQYF. CDR3 DNA: TGTGCCAGCAGCCCCCGGGAGGAGGCTTACGAGCAGTACTTC.

The rearrangement uses TRBV9 and TRBJ2-3, with D tentatively TRBD1 or TRBD2 (6 bases each). CDR1 and CDR2 (germline): SGDLS, YYNGEE. V was shortened by 3 bases and J by 1 base, with 12 bases between the two germline ends. The CDR3 has 15 residues. The CDR3 here is CASSEGGIRTDTQYF. The DNA of the CDR3 is TGTGCCAGCAGCGAGGGGGGAATCCGCACAGATACGCAGTATTTT.

The chain employs TRBV27 and TRBJ2-2; no clear D. The CDR3 is made up of 13 amino acids. Deletions cut 5 bases from V and 6 bases from J, with 10 bases between. Per germline, CDR1 MNHEY and CDR2 SMNVEV (reference sequence). This chain's CDR3 is CASSARRAGELFF. As DNA, the CDR3 is TGTGCCAGCAGTGCCAGACGGGCCGGGGAGCTGTTTTTT.